The clone carrying this T cell receptor (beta chain) was found once. The target antigen is unknown. The source of the sample is a study of cytomegalovirus exposure and HLA in healthy donors. Study background: Approximately 85 million unique TCRs from HLA-typed donors were held in an early data release. Most genotyped donors, around four fifths of 350 to 500, had Caucasian-associated genetic ancestry. Study findings and constraints: The authors later linked a missense DCLRE1C variant to TCR beta V- and J-gene trimming. Cytomegalovirus-associated TCR beta chains were listed, numbering more than 150.

Amplification used 60 Vbeta primers and 13 Jbeta primers. This table comes from immunoSEQ multiplex PCR, and its TCRdb copy is limited to in-frame clones, with some not included. Of around 68,000 clones listed, approximately 77% are singletons. The V and J ends lost 5 bases and 6 bases, in that order; junction bases with no gene match: 6. CDR3 size: 14 residues. Germline V gene sequence: CDR1 SEHNR, CDR2 FQNEAQ (reference sequence). This sequence joins TRBV7-9 and TRBJ1-4, with 7 bases lining up with TRBD1. The clonotype originates from a woman in her twenties or thirties in good health and CMV-seropositive. Sequencing used PBMCs. The chain's CDR3 is CASSLDRADEKLFF. The CDR3 DNA reads as TGTGCCAGCAGCCTCGACAGGGCGGATGAAAAACTGTTTTTT.